One and the same sample provided the 24 T cell receptor beta chains below, sequenced in a study of cytomegalovirus exposure and HLA in healthy donors (dated by TCRdb to 2016 to 2017). Library method: the immunoSEQ multiplex PCR assay. TCRdb mirrors the immuneACCESS table, restricted to in-frame sequences. Some clones are absent from its copies; in checked studies, under half trace to an unresolved V gene, and the reason for the others is unknown. Counted in this sample were 250,000 to 350,000 clones; roughly 90% of them appeared once. Approximately 0.95% of the sample is held by the ten biggest clonotypes. Sequenced input: PBMCs. These receptor sequences come from a woman under 30 in good health and CMV-seronegative.

This clone was recorded once. The rearrangement links TRBV11-2 to TRBJ2-7, with 13 bases fitting TRBD2. J was trimmed by 6 bases and V by 1 base; bases with no gene match: 15. Germline V gene sequence: CDR1 SGHAT, CDR2 FQNNGV. CDR3 size: 19 residues. The CDR3 DNA sequence: TGTGCCAGCAGCTTAGGTGGTGGACTAGCGGGAGACAATCCCCGCGAGCAGTACTTC. Translation gives CASSLGGGLAGDNPREQYF. Together with reference TRBV11-2 and TRBJ2-7, the CDR3 gives the full variable domain: EAGVAQSPRYKIIEKRQSVAFWCNPISGHATLYWYQQILGQGPKLLIQFQNNGVVDDSQLPKDRFSAERLKGVDSTLKIQPAKLEDSAVYLCASSLGGGLAGDNPREQYFGPGTRLTVT.

CDR3 sequence (DNA): TGTGCCAGCAGCTTGAGACGGGAGAAGGGAACAGATACGCAGTATTTT. Its protein product is CASSLRREKGTDTQYF. This chain uses TRBV5-4 with TRBJ2-3, with D maybe TRBD2 (6 bases). V lost 1 base and J lost 3, with 15 bases in between. The CDR3 has 16 amino acids. CDR1 is SGHNT and CDR2 is YYREEE in the germline V gene (reference sequence).

J is TRBJ1-3 and V is TRBV2, with 7 bases fitting TRBD1. This CDR3 spans 14 amino acids. The germline gives CDR1 SNHLY, CDR2 FYNNEI. The ends lost 9 bases at V and 0 bases at J; junction bases unmatched: 5. CDR3 sequence (DNA): TGTGCCAGTCACCGGGACAGCTCTGGAAACACCATATATTTT. Encoded protein: CASHRDSSGNTIYF.

This clone showed up just a few times. This chain links TRBV28 with TRBJ1-6, with no clear D. CDR1 and CDR2 (germline): MDHEN, SYDVKM. There are 13 residues in the CDR3. Trimming removed 6 bases from V and 10 bases from J, with 13 bases in between. The CDR3 sequence is CASSLQGDSPLHF. For the CDR3, the DNA is TGTGCCAGCAGCCTTCAAGGAGACTCACCCCTCCACTTT.

The V call is TRBV5-1, the J call TRBJ2-7; a possible D gene is TRBD2 (5 bases). The CDR3 is 14 residues long. Per germline, CDR1 SGHRS and CDR2 YFSETQ. Trimming took 1 base from V and 2 from J, leaving 10 bases between them. The CDR3 loop is CASSLTGGAYEQYF. The CDR3 coding sequence is TGCGCCAGCAGCTTGACTGGAGGAGCCTACGAGCAGTACTTC.

This clone has just a few counts. CDR3 DNA: TGTGCCAGCAGTGCGGCGGTACAAGAGACCCAGTACTTC. It yields the protein CASSAAVQETQYF. This chain joins TRBV25-1 and TRBJ2-5; D uncertain. The CDR3 runs to 13 residues. CDR1 is MGHDK, CDR2 SYGVNS, per germline. The germline V and J ends were trimmed by 4 bases and 2 bases, with 8 bases remaining between them.

This chain connects TRBV7-2 to TRBJ2-2; D unclear. Between the trimmed V and J ends, which lost 5 bases and 6 bases, there was a span of 16 bases. Germline loops: CDR1 SGHTA, CDR2 FQGNSA. The CDR3 has 15 residues. The CDR3 here is CASSLFLGIAGELFF. CDR3 nucleotides: TGTGCCAGCAGCCTCTTTTTGGGCATCGCCGGGGAGCTGTTTTTT.

V is TRBV6-5 and J is TRBJ2-1, with 12 nucleotides matching TRBD2. This CDR3 comprises 15 residues. Germline CDR1 MNHEY, CDR2 SVGAGI. J lost 8 bases, V lost 3 bases, and 5 bases had no gene match. The DNA for the CDR3 is TGTGCCAGCAGTTATCTGACTAGCGGGAGATATGAGCAGTTCTTC. Its protein product is CASSYLTSGRYEQFF.

This chain joins TRBV6-1 and TRBJ2-1, with 9 bases identical to TRBD1. The length of the CDR3 is 15 residues. The V and J ends lost 7 bases and 0 bases, in that order; junction bases with no gene match: 4. The germline CDR1 and CDR2 sequences are MNHNS and SASEGT. The CDR3 coding sequence is TGTGCCAGCAAGACAGGGGGAAACTCCTACAATGAGCAGTTCTTC. Its protein is CASKTGGNSYNEQFF.

The chain employs TRBV20-1 and TRBJ2-5; possible D gene TRBD1, 6 bases. This CDR3 region has 11 residues. From germline, CDR1 is DFQATT and CDR2 SNEGSKA (reference sequence). Trimming took off 7 bases at V and 2 bases at J, with 8 bases between the two ends. This chain's CDR3 is CSGGPQETQYF. The CDR3, as DNA: TGCAGTGGGGGGCCTCAAGAGACCCAGTACTTC.

The chain links TRBV2 to TRBJ1-1, with D unclear. Per the germline V gene, CDR1 is SNHLY and CDR2 is FYNNEI. CDR3 length: 13 residues. Deletions cut 8 bases from V and 1 base from J, with 11 bases between. DNA for the CDR3: TGTGCCAGCGTCGGATCAGGGAACACTGAAGCTTTCTTT. Protein: CASVGSGNTEAFF.

The chain is built from TRBV15 and TRBJ2-3, with 10 bases matching TRBD2. This CDR3 is 16 amino acids long. V trimming: 5 bases; J trimming: 0 bases; junction bases outside the gene matches: 5. Germline loops: CDR1 LNHNV, CDR2 YYDKDF (reference sequence). The CDR3 bases are TGTGCCACCAGCGGTCCGACTAGCGGGAGCACAGATACGCAGTATTTT. Its protein is CATSGPTSGSTDTQYF.

The gene calls are TRBV6-5 and TRBJ2-1; no clear D gene. The CDR3 sequence is 16 residues long. The germline V and J ends were trimmed by 4 bases and 8 bases, with 21 bases remaining between them. Germline CDR1 is MNHEY and CDR2 is SVGAGI. The DNA of the CDR3 is TGTGCCAGCAGTTCCACCCGACTCGAGAAGCGCGATGAGCAGTTCTTC. Its translation is CASSSTRLEKRDEQFF.

The J gene is TRBJ1-5, the V gene TRBV27, with 9 positions matching TRBD1. V lost 3 bases to trimming and J lost 6 bases; unmatched junction nucleotides: 9. Germline CDR1 MNHEY, CDR2 SMNVEV (reference sequence). This CDR3 has 16 residues. DNA for the CDR3: TGTGCCAGCAGTTTTTTGGACAGGGGAAGGTTTCAGCCCCAGCATTTT. Translation: CASSFLDRGRFQPQHF.

The chain couples TRBV29-1 to TRBJ1-1; perhaps TRBD1 as D (6 bases). Trimming removed 7 bases from V and 1 base from J, with 13 bases in between. Per germline, CDR1 SQVTM and CDR2 ANQGSEA. The CDR3 has 13 residues. This chain's CDR3 is CSGLGGANTEAFF. CDR3 nucleotides: TGCAGCGGTTTGGGGGGGGCGAACACTGAAGCTTTCTTT.

The gene calls are TRBV28 and TRBJ2-7, with D perhaps TRBD1 (5 bases). The germline V gene encodes CDR1 MDHEN and CDR2 SYDVKM. V gave up 3 bases and J gave up 3 bases, with 9 bases separating them. This CDR3 comprises 13 residues. DNA of the CDR3: TGTGCCAGCAGTTTTAGGACAATCTACGAGCAGTACTTC. Residues: CASSFRTIYEQYF.

J is TRBJ1-5 and V is TRBV6-1, with TRBD1 identical over 8 bases. The CDR3 covers 15 residues. Germline loops: CDR1 MNHNS, CDR2 SASEGT. V dropped 6 bases and J dropped 4; count of bases not matched to a gene: 8. The CDR3 DNA reads TGTGCCAGCAGATTGGACAGGGCCATAAATCAGCCCCAGCATTTT. It is translated as CASRLDRAINQPQHF.

The chain carries TRBV28 and TRBJ2-7; 7 positions match TRBD2. Trimming took 2 bases from V and 6 from J; bases not matched to a gene: 4. CDR1 is MDHEN and CDR2 is SYDVKM in the germline V gene. This CDR3 region has 13 residues. CDR3 region: CASSLGRESEQYF. CDR3 nucleotide sequence: TGTGCCAGCAGTTTAGGGCGGGAGTCCGAGCAGTACTTC. Together with reference TRBV28 and TRBJ2-7, the CDR3 gives the full variable domain: DVKVTQSSRYLVKRTGEKVFLECVQDMDHENMFWYRQDPGLGLRLIYFSYDVKMKEKGDIPEGYSVSREKKERFSLILESASTNQTSMYLCASSLGRESEQYFGPGTRLTVT.

This sequence joins TRBV6-6 and TRBJ2-1, with a tentative D call TRBD2 (6 bases). CDR1 and CDR2 (germline): MNHNY, SVGAGI (reference sequence). V dropped 5 bases and J dropped 4 bases, with 15 bases sitting between them. The CDR3 length is 15 residues. CDR3 loop: CASSDHHSGYNEQFF. The CDR3 DNA sequence: TGTGCCAGCAGTGACCACCATAGCGGTTACAATGAGCAGTTCTTC.

This chain links TRBV5-1 with TRBJ2-7; TRBD1 matches 9 bases. This CDR3 comprises 15 residues. CDR1 is SGHRS and CDR2 is YFSETQ in the germline V gene. The trim removed 4 bases at V and 0 bases at J, leaving 5 bases unmatched. The CDR3: CASSRRDRVSYEQYF. CDR3 nucleotide sequence: TGCGCCAGCAGCCGCCGGGACAGGGTCTCCTACGAGCAGTACTTC.

The chain is built from TRBV6-6 and TRBJ2-7; perhaps TRBD1 as D (5 bases). Germline V lookup: CDR1 MNHNY, CDR2 SVGAGI (reference sequence). Trimming took off 6 bases at V and 9 bases at J, with 18 bases between the two ends. The CDR3 has 13 residues. The CDR3 here is CASRYEKGMGQYF. The CDR3 DNA sequence: TGTGCCAGCAGGTACGAGAAGGGGATGGGGCAGTACTTC.

This clone occurred once. The rearrangement links TRBV28 to TRBJ1-5; no firm D call. Trimming took off 3 bases at V and 11 bases at J, with 20 bases between the two ends. Germline V gene sequence: CDR1 MDHEN, CDR2 SYDVKM. This CDR3 comprises 15 residues. The CDR3 reads CASSLEAGRHYSQHF. The DNA of the CDR3 is TGTGCCAGCAGTTTGGAAGCGGGTCGACACTACTCCCAGCATTTT.

This chain joins TRBV5-4 and TRBJ2-5; D is uncertain. The CDR3 covers 15 residues. V lost 4 bases and J 3 bases, leaving 16 bases between the germline ends. Germline V gene sequence: CDR1 SGHNT, CDR2 YYREEE (reference sequence). CDR3 amino acids: CASSRSRRPEETQYF. In DNA, the CDR3 is TGTGCCAGCAGCAGATCGCGCAGGCCTGAAGAGACCCAGTACTTC.

The gene calls are TRBV2 and TRBJ2-3; D is unresolved. The V and J ends lost 7 bases and 6 bases respectively, with 11 bases between them. Germline V gives CDR1 SNHLY, CDR2 FYNNEI. This CDR3 region has 12 residues. CDR3 region: CASKEEMDTQYF. The DNA for the CDR3 is TGTGCCAGCAAAGAGGAGATGGATACGCAGTATTTT.